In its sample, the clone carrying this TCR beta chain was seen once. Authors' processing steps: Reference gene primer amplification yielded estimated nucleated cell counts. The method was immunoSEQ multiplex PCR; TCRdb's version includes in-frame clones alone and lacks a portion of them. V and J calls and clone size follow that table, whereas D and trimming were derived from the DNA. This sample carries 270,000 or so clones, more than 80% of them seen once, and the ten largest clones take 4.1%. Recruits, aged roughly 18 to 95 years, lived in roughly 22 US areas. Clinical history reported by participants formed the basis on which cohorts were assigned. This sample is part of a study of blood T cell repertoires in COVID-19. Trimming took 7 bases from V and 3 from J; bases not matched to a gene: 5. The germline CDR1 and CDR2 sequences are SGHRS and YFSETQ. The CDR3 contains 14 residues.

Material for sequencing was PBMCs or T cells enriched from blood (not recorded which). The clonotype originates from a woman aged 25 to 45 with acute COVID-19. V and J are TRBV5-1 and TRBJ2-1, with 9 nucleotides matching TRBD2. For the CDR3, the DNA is TGCGCCAGCCACTTAGCGGGAGTCTACAATGAGCAGTTCTTC. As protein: CASHLAGVYNEQFF. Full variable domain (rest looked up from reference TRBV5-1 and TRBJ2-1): KAGVTQTPRYLIKTRGQQVTLSCSPISGHRSVSWYQQTPGQGLQFLFEYFSETQRNKGNFPGRFSGRQFSNSRSEMNVSTLELGDSALYLCASHLAGVYNEQFFGPGTRLTVL.